The rows below give T cell receptor beta chains drawn from one sample of a study of blood T cell repertoires in COVID-19. This table comes from immunoSEQ multiplex PCR, and its TCRdb copy is limited to in-frame clones, with some not included. The table includes fewer than 250,000 clones, roughly 79% detected once. The sequenced material came from peripheral blood. Receptors originate from a woman older than 75 with acute or convalescent COVID-19. Both conserved end residues are part of each CDR3.

>TRBV27
CASTDYNSPLHF
>TRBV24-1
CATSENGQYGYTF
>TRBV10-3
CAISSTGDFTEAFF
>TRBV4-3
CASSQDFRGRTDTQYF
>TRBV20-1
CSANSIYGYTF
>TRBV19
CASSATQGSMANYGYTF
>TRBV12-3/TRBV12-4
CASSLGRGYTF
>TRBV7-2
CASSLEDRGYGYTF
>TRBV7-9
CASSFGQGGDTF
>TRBV3-1/TRBV3-2
CASSPPGLAGGPYEQFF
>TRBV25-1
CASSDPTGGSYNEQFF
>TRBV10-1
CASSEGSGNGNQPQHF
>TRBV11-2
CASSLAAGANVLTF
>TRBV5-5
CASSFWTSAGELFF
>TRBV5-4
CASGGEGGTDTQYF
>TRBV27
CASSPMDGLNQPQHF
>TRBV2
CASSGQPNYEQYF
>TRBV15
CATSRKTGGYQETQYF
>TRBV7-2
CASSLALVPGNEQFF
>TRBV6-4
CASSDSGLAGRSYEQYF
>TRBV6-2/TRBV6-3
CASSYMAGEAKNIQYF
>TRBV6-2/TRBV6-3
CASSRSGGSTDTQYF
>TRBV5-1
CASSFGLAGAFETQYF
>TRBV15
CATSRDRGREKLFF
>TRBV19
CASMRKATVTEAFF
>TRBV18
CASSPGIGATSTDTQYF
>TRBV6-6
CASSPTGGTQGEAFF
>TRBV19
CASSTGGERTEAFF
>TRBV6-5
CASSRRVGSPLHF
>TRBV28
CASKGGGTSGNYEQYF
>TRBV3-1/TRBV3-2
CASSQDLQKAYNEQFF
>TRBV5-5
CASSLQASGGRETQYF
>TRBV7-3
CASSLNRQETQYF
>TRBV6-5
CASSYSKQANTEAFF
>TRBV5-4
CASSLLTPGGAEQFF
>TRBV3-1/TRBV3-2
CASSQGASGAYGYTF
>TRBV7-2
CASSLGSSGNTIYF
>TRBV5-6
CASSLAPAKNIQYF
>TRBV29-1
CSVEGLTGGTEAFF
>TRBV2
CASSRDRVNEQYF
>TRBV5-6
CASSLSASGRALWSEQYF
>TRBV5-4
CASSLMGLGRNIQYF
>TRBV3-1/TRBV3-2
CASSQVSGNSYEQYF
>TRBV11-2
CASGDRATGNTIYF
>TRBV11-2
CASSNGLVETQYF
>TRBV7-9
CASSTGTSGTDTQYF
>TRBV19
CASSILDSYEQYF
>TRBV12-3/TRBV12-4
CASGTGAEAFF